The 26 T cell receptor beta chains presented below share a single source sample, sequenced in a study of vaccination effects on CD4 cells after COVID-19. What these receptors recognize is not known. Investigators separated out CD4+ T cells once 10 days of culture had passed. Sequencing was performed with immunoSEQ multiplex PCR; in TCRdb, only in-frame clones are kept and a portion is missing. In the table there are about 74,000 clones, around 77% of which are singletons. This sample comprised CD4+ T cells from PBMCs cultured without peptide, obtained before COVID-19 vaccination. The receptors derive from a human donor who received a COVID-19 vaccine.

In its sample, this clone was seen once. V usage is TRBV24-1 and J usage is TRBJ2-5; 7 positions agree with TRBD2. CDR1 and CDR2 from the germline V gene are KGHDR and SFDVKD. This CDR3 has 16 amino acids. V shed 5 bases and J 5 bases; nucleotides not matched to a gene: 13. CDR3 loop: CATSARDYPNVETQYF. The CDR3 DNA follows: TGTGCCACCAGTGCCCGGGACTACCCAAACGTGGAGACCCAGTACTTC.

The chain recombines TRBV5-1 with TRBJ1-2; 8 bases align to TRBD1. The CDR3 consists of 15 residues. Unmatched junction bases numbered 11, after V lost 3 bases and J lost 7 bases. Per germline, CDR1 SGHRS and CDR2 YFSETQ. CDR3 bases: TGCGCCAGCAGCTCCGAAGGACAGGGCAGGACTGGCTACACCTTC. It yields the protein CASSSEGQGRTGYTF.

This chain uses TRBV9 with TRBJ2-1; unclear D gene. The germline V gene has CDR1 SGDLS and CDR2 YYNGEE. Deletions cut 3 bases from V and 2 bases from J, with 9 bases between. The CDR3 totals 14 residues. The CDR3 DNA reads TGTGCCAGCAGCGCCTCCCAGGCCTACAATGAGCAGTTCTTC. Translated: CASSASQAYNEQFF.

V gene TRBV20-1 combines with J gene TRBJ2-1; D unresolved. The V and J ends lost 3 bases and 6 bases respectively, with 9 bases between them. The CDR3 has 12 residues. Germline CDR1 is DFQATT and CDR2 is SNEGSKA (reference sequence). The CDR3 DNA reads TGCAGTGCTAGTGGCCCCACCAATGAGCAGTTCTTC. This codes for CSASGPTNEQFF.

The chain employs TRBV5-5 and TRBJ2-5; 12 bases are a match to TRBD2. This CDR3 region has 17 residues. V shed 4 bases, J shed 2 bases, and the junction held 9 bases outside the gene matches. Germline assignment: CDR1 SGHKS and CDR2 YYEKEE (reference sequence). DNA of the CDR3: TGTGCCAGCAGCAAAATCAGACTAGCGGGGGATCAAGAGACCCAGTACTTC. Translation: CASSKIRLAGDQETQYF.

There are a few counts of this clone. V usage is TRBV19 and J usage is TRBJ2-2; D perhaps matches TRBD2 (5 bases). Trimming stripped 8 bases from V and 2 bases from J, with 12 bases between. The CDR3 is made up of 14 amino acids. Germline V lookup: CDR1 LNHDA, CDR2 SQIVND (reference sequence). As DNA, the CDR3 is TGTGCCAGTGGCATCCGGGGAAACACCGGGGAGCTGTTTTTT. Protein: CASGIRGNTGELFF.

This chain joins TRBV3-1 (or the pseudogene TRBV3-2) and TRBJ1-1; tentative D call: TRBD1 (5 bases). V lost 7 bases, J lost 4 bases, and 13 bases lay in between. The CDR3 spans 13 residues. Germline-derived CDR1 and CDR2 are LGHDT and YNNKEL (reference sequence). The CDR3 coding sequence is TGTGCCAGCACCTTGGGACGGGGCACTGAAGCTTTCTTT. Encoded protein: CASTLGRGTEAFF.

The rearrangement links TRBV7-8 to TRBJ2-3; D uncertain. The germline gives CDR1 SGHVS, CDR2 FQNEAQ. This CDR3 has 13 amino acids. V was pared by 5 bases and J by 2 bases, with 8 bases between. CDR3 sequence reads: CASSAGHTDTQYF. The CDR3 nucleotides are TGTGCCAGCAGCGCCGGCCACACAGATACGCAGTATTTT.

This clone has a single count. The rearrangement uses TRBV5-8 and TRBJ2-3, with D maybe TRBD2 (6 bases). The CDR3 is 15 amino acids. In germline, CDR1 is SGHTS, CDR2 YDEGEE. The ends were cut back, 2 bases at V and 3 bases at J, with 13 bases in the middle. This CDR3 reads CASSLPGVGTDTQYF. The CDR3 region has the DNA TGTGCCAGCAGCTTACCGGGGGTGGGTACAGATACGCAGTATTTT.

CDR3 in DNA: TGTGCCAGCAGTTACTCTCAGGGTAGGGCTGAAGCTTTCTTT. It specifies CASSYSQGRAEAFF. The chain employs TRBV6-6 and TRBJ1-1; D is possibly TRBD1 (5 bases). Germline V gives CDR1 MNHNY, CDR2 SVGAGI (reference sequence). The CDR3 covers 14 residues. Trimming left V 0 bases short and J 6 bases short, with 11 bases between.

The chain is built from TRBV5-4 and TRBJ2-5, with D possibly being TRBD2 (6 bases). This CDR3 has 16 amino acids. Germline CDR1 and CDR2: SGHNT and YYREEE (reference sequence). V lost 0 bases to trimming and J lost 2 bases, with 14 bases between them. The CDR3 loop reads CASSLGWGVEQETQYF. CDR3 nucleotide sequence: TGTGCCAGCAGCTTGGGTTGGGGGGTAGAGCAAGAGACCCAGTACTTC.

By sample fraction, this clone is medium-sized (0.01 to 0.1%). This chain joins TRBV18 and TRBJ2-4; D unclear. The germline V gene has CDR1 KGHSH and CDR2 LQKENI. This CDR3 region has 13 residues. Between the trimmed V and J ends, which lost 3 bases and 8 bases, there was a span of 11 bases. The CDR3: CASSPLSRDIQYF. The CDR3 DNA reads as TGTGCCAGCTCACCGCTTTCACGGGACATTCAGTACTTC.

CDR3 nucleotide sequence: TGTGCCAGCAGCATCAGGGGTATCAGCACAGATACGCAGTATTTT. This encodes CASSIRGISTDTQYF. This sequence joins TRBV11-1 and TRBJ2-3; a weak D match, TRBD1 (6 bases). The ends were cut back, 5 bases at V and 0 bases at J, with 12 bases in the middle. This CDR3 spans 15 amino acids. Germline loops: CDR1 SGHAT, CDR2 FQDESV (reference sequence).

This sequence joins TRBV7-3 and TRBJ2-3, with a tentative D call TRBD1 (5 bases). This CDR3 region has 14 residues. V lost 1 base, J lost 3 bases, and 8 bases lay in between. Germline assignment: CDR1 SGHTA and CDR2 FQGTGA. CDR3 coding DNA: TGTGCCAGCAGCTTAAAATCAGGGACAGATACGCAGTATTTT. Translation gives CASSLKSGTDTQYF. Based on the CDR3 plus reference TRBV7-3 and TRBJ2-3, the full variable domain is GAGVSQTPSNKVTEKGKYVELRCDPISGHTALYWYRQSLGQGPEFLIYFQGTGAADDSGLPNDRFFAVRPEGSVSTLKIQRTERGDSAVYLCASSLKSGTDTQYFGPGTRLTVL.

There are a few counts of this clone. The rearrangement uses TRBV7-9 and TRBJ2-2; 8 bases agree with TRBD2. The CDR3 consists of 15 residues. The V gene's germline CDR1 is SEHNR and CDR2 FQNEAQ (reference sequence). V was pared by 3 bases and J by 1 base, with 1 base of the junction left unmatched. CDR3: CASSFLAGNTGELFF. The CDR3 bases are TGTGCCAGCAGCTTTCTAGCGGGGAACACCGGGGAGCTGTTTTTT.

This clone was detected only a few times. The chain couples TRBV3-1 (or the pseudogene TRBV3-2) to TRBJ1-6; D is possibly TRBD1 (6 bases). Germline V gene lookup returns CDR1 LGHDT and CDR2 YNNKEL (reference sequence). The CDR3 totals 14 residues. The V and J ends lost 4 bases and 8 bases respectively, with 12 bases between them. Here the CDR3 DNA reads TGTGCCAGCAGCCCCACAGGGTGGGATTCACCCCTCCACTTT. Protein product: CASSPTGWDSPLHF.

The CDR3 protein is CASSGGTSGGLSNEQFF. CDR3 bases: TGTGCCAGCAGTGGTGGGACTAGCGGGGGACTAAGCAATGAGCAGTTCTTC. V is TRBV28 and J is TRBJ2-1; TRBD2 agrees at 14 bases. V lost 5 bases to trimming and J lost 6 bases; unmatched junction nucleotides: 9. The CDR3 loop spans 17 amino acids. Germline CDR1 is MDHEN and CDR2 is SYDVKM.

This clone was counted a single time. This chain uses TRBV11-2 with TRBJ2-1; tentatively, D is TRBD2 (5 bases). CDR1 is SGHAT, CDR2 FQNNGV, per germline. V lost 6 bases and J 9 bases, leaving 18 bases between the germline ends. The CDR3 sequence is 14 residues long. CDR3 in DNA: TGTGCCAGCAGTTCCACGGTGGGTCGGGGTGAGCAGTTCTTC. Translating gives CASSSTVGRGEQFF.

This chain connects TRBV24-1 to TRBJ1-2; TRBD1 is a possible D gene (6 bases). Trimming pared 2 bases from V and 2 bases from J, leaving 8 bases between. Germline CDR1 is KGHDR and CDR2 is SFDVKD. The CDR3 consists of 14 residues. CDR3 nucleotide sequence: TGTGCCACCAGTGATTCCGGACAGAACTATGGCTACACCTTC. Translation gives CATSDSGQNYGYTF.

The chain joins TRBV2 to TRBJ1-3, with D maybe TRBD1 (5 bases). This CDR3 has 15 amino acids. Germline V lookup: CDR1 SNHLY, CDR2 FYNNEI. Trimming stripped 2 bases from V and 4 bases from J, with 12 bases between. CDR3 in amino acids: CASSESRATGNTIYF. CDR3 bases: TGTGCCAGCAGTGAAAGCAGGGCCACGGGAAACACCATATATTTT. The entire variable domain, with the rest obtained from reference TRBV2 and TRBJ1-3, is as follows: EPEVTQTPSHQVTQMGQEVILRCVPISNHLYFYWYRQILGQKVEFLVSFYNNEISEKSEIFDDQFSVERPDGSNFTLKIRSTKLEDSAMYFCASSESRATGNTIYFGEGSWLTVV.

The chain combines TRBV5-6 with TRBJ2-5, with D tentatively TRBD2 (6 bases). Trimming removed 6 bases from V and 2 bases from J, with 17 bases in between. The CDR3 runs 15 residues. Germline CDR1 is SGHDT and CDR2 is YYEEEE. The CDR3 loop is CASTSSRGAQETQYF. The CDR3 DNA follows: TGTGCCAGCACCTCGAGCCGCGGGGCGCAAGAGACCCAGTACTTC.

V gene TRBV19 combines with J gene TRBJ2-2; TRBD2 matches at 11 bases. This CDR3 is 14 amino acids long. The germline gives CDR1 LNHDA, CDR2 SQIVND (reference sequence). The junction had 2 bases not matched to a gene; V was cut back by 7 bases and J by 4 bases. The CDR3: CASTGLAGTGELFF. DNA of the CDR3: TGTGCCAGTACTGGACTAGCGGGCACCGGGGAGCTGTTTTTT.

This chain uses TRBV6-5 with TRBJ2-1; TRBD1 agrees at 8 bases. This CDR3 contains 15 residues. Per the germline V gene, CDR1 is MNHEY and CDR2 is SVGAGI. The V gene end was trimmed by 6 bases and the J gene end by 7 bases; junction bases not matched to a gene: 11. The CDR3 loop is CASRPDRALLNEQFF. The DNA of the CDR3 is TGTGCCAGCAGACCGGACAGGGCTCTTTTGAATGAGCAGTTCTTC.

The V gene is TRBV12-3 or TRBV12-4, the J gene TRBJ1-5, with D unclear. The CDR3 is made up of 12 amino acids. V lost 3 bases, J lost 4 bases, and 4 bases lay in between. CDR3 amino acids: CASSFGNQPQHF. In nucleotides, the CDR3 is TGTGCCAGCAGTTTCGGGAATCAGCCCCAGCATTTT.

A remark on this clone: Sequence at one end of the junction differs from germline and may be a read error. The J gene is TRBJ2-3, the V gene TRBV6-5; D gene unclear. From germline, CDR1 is MNHEY and CDR2 SVGAGI. The CDR3 totals 14 residues. Here the CDR3 reads CVSSWRSHTDTQYF. DNA of the CDR3: TGTGTCAGCAGCTGGCGAAGCCACACAGATACGCAGTATTTT.

V usage is TRBV18 and J usage is TRBJ2-1; D not certain. The germline V gene has CDR1 KGHSH and CDR2 LQKENI. The germline V and J ends were trimmed by 0 bases and 4 bases, with 7 bases remaining between them. The CDR3 consists of 14 residues. CDR3 coding DNA: TGTGCCAGCTCACCACCGGCCAGATACAATGAGCAGTTCTTC. Its protein is CASSPPARYNEQFF.